The clone carrying this T cell receptor (beta chain) has a handful of counts. Its antigen is currently unknown. This record belongs to a study of identical twins. Whole-study results and caveats: Twin pairs' shared out-of-frame alpha sequences were enriched in low generation probability. Recombination models fit unrelated individuals' TCR alpha sharing but underestimated twins'.

This CDR3 region has 17 residues. The germline gives CDR1 SGHTA, CDR2 FQGNSA. The J segment lost 2 bases and the V segment lost 1 base, leaving 2 bases of the junction unmatched. TCRdb re-derived calls from the 5' RACE reads in MiXCR, one entry per CDR3 protein. Among around 1.7 million distinct CDR3 sequences, more than 30% were seen once, and the ten largest hold approximately 0.25%. The material sequenced was cord blood. The chain has TRBV7-2 and TRBJ2-1; 13 bases agree with TRBD2. The source is a newborn girl in good health. CDR3 coding DNA: TGTGCCAGCAGCTTAGGGACTAGCGGGAGTACCTACAATGAGCAGTTCTTC. It is translated as CASSLGTSGSTYNEQFF.